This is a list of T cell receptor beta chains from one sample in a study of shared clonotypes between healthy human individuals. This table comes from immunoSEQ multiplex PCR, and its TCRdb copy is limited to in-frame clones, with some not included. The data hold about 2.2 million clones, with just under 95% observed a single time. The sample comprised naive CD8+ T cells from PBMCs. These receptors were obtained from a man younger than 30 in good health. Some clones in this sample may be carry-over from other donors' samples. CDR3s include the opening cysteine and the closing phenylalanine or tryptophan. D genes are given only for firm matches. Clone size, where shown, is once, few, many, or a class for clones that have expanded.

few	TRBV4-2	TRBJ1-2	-	TGTGCCAGCAGTGTACAGGGTGGCGGTAACTATGGCTACACCTTC	CASSVQGGGNYGYTF
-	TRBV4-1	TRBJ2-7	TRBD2	TGCGCCAGCAGCCCGAGCTTAGCGGGGGGCTACGAGCAGTACTTC	CASSPSLAGGYEQYF
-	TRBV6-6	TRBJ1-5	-	TGTGCCACCCGGGCAGGGGGCAATCAGCCCCAGCATTTT	CATRAGGNQPQHF
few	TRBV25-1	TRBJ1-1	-	TGTGCCAGCGACAGAGGGACTGAAGCTTTCTTT	CASDRGTEAFF
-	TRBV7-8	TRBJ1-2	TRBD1	TGTGCCAGCAGCCCAGGGACAGGGGGCAGTGGTGGCTACACCTTC	CASSPGTGGSGGYTF
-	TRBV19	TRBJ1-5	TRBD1	TGTGCCAGTAGTATACCACGGGACAGGGAACAGCCCCAGCATTTT	CASSIPRDREQPQHF
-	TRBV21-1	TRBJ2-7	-	TGTGCCAGCAGCAAATTCCGGCAGGAGTCCTACGAGCAGTACTTC	CASSKFRQESYEQYF
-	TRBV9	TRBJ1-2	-	TGTGCCAGCAGCGTAGGTCTTCGGGCGGACCGTGGGGGCTACACCTTC	CASSVGLRADRGGYTF
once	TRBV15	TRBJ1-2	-	TGTGCCACCAGCAGAGATCGAGGCCCCGGCCACTATGGCTACACCTTC	CATSRDRGPGHYGYTF
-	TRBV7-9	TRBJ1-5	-	TGTGCCAGCAGCTCCGACGGGGTCGGGCCCCAGCATTTT	CASSSDGVGPQHF
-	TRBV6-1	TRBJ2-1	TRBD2	TGTGCCAGCAGCGGTGGGACTAGCTACCACAATGAGCAGTTCTTC	CASSGGTSYHNEQFF
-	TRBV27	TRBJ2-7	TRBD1	TGTGCCAGCAGTCCAGGGGGCCCAGCCTACGAGCAGTACTTC	CASSPGGPAYEQYF
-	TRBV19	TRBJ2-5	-	TGTGCCAGTAGTTCCTGGGGGGTACAAGAGACCCAGTACTTC	CASSSWGVQETQYF
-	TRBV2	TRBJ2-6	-	TGTGCCAGCAGTGAAGCGCCGGTGGGGTCTGGGGCCAACGTCCTGACTTTC	CASSEAPVGSGANVLTF
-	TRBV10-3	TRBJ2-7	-	TGTGCCATCAGTGAGGTCCTAGGGGGGTCTTCCTACGAGCAGTACTTC	CAISEVLGGSSYEQYF
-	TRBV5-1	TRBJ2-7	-	TGCGCCAGCAGCTGGACGCCGGGACCTTCATACGAGCAGTACTTC	CASSWTPGPSYEQYF
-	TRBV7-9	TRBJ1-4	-	TGTGCCAGCAGCTCCACCCCCCTGGTTGAAAAACTGTTTTTT	CASSSTPLVEKLFF
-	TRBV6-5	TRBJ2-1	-	TGTGCCAGCAGTTACTCAACAGGGTACCCCTACAATGAGCAGTTCTTC	CASSYSTGYPYNEQFF
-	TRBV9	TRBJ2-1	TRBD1	TGTGCCAGCAGCTTTCCGGGACAGGGCATTGACGAGCAGTTCTTC	CASSFPGQGIDEQFF
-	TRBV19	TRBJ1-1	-	TGTGCCAGTAGTATTACAAGCACTGAAGCTTTCTTT	CASSITSTEAFF
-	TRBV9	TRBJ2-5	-	TGTGCCAGCAGCGCTGGGACCGTTCAAGAGACCCAGTACTTC	CASSAGTVQETQYF
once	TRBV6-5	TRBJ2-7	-	TGTGCCAGCAGTTACTCCGGGGCTGGAGCCTACGAGCAGTACTTC	CASSYSGAGAYEQYF
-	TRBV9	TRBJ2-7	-	TGTGCCAGCAGCGTAGGGGGAGGCGGCGAGCAGTACTTC	CASSVGGGGEQYF
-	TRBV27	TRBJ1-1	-	TGTGCCAGCATCCCTTTCTCGGGTAACACTGAAGCTTTCTTT	CASIPFSGNTEAFF
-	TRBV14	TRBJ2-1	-	TGTGCCAGCAGCCAAGGTGGGGAAGGGCAGTTCTTC	CASSQGGEGQFF
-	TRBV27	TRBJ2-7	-	TGTGCCAGCAGATTCGGTCGGTACTACGAGCAGTACTTC	CASRFGRYYEQYF
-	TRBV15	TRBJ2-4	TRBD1	TGTGCCACCAGCACCCCCGACAGGGAGAAGAAAAACATTCAGTACTTC	CATSTPDREKKNIQYF
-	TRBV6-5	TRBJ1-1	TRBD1	TGTGCCAGCAGAACAGGGGTTTACACTGAAGCTTTCTTT	CASRTGVYTEAFF
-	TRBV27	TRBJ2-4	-	TGTGCCAGCAGTTTACTCGGGGAAGACATTCAGTACTTC	CASSLLGEDIQYF
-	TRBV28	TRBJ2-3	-	TGTGCCAGCAGCCACACAGTTACCTCGGCAGATACGCAGTATTTT	CASSHTVTSADTQYF
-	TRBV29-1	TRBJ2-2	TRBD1	TGCAGCGCGGACAGGGTTGGCACCGGGGAGCTGTTTTTT	CSADRVGTGELFF
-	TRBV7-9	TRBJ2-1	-	TGTGCCAGCAGCTTTTCAGGGAAGTGGGATGAGCAGTTCTTC	CASSFSGKWDEQFF
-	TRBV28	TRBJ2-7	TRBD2	TGTGCCAGCAGCTTCACCGGGACTACCTACGAGCAGTACTTC	CASSFTGTTYEQYF
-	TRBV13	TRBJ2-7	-	TGTGCCAGCAGCGGTAGGACTGACTCCTACGAGCAGTACTTC	CASSGRTDSYEQYF
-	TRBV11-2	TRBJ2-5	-	TGTGCCAGCAGCCCCTTCGAGCACAGGCGAGAGACCCAGTACTTC	CASSPFEHRRETQYF
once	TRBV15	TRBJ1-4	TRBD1	TGTGCCACCGGGGACAGTATTAATGAAAAACTGTTTTTT	CATGDSINEKLFF
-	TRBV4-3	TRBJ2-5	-	TGCGCCAGCAGCCAAGATTTGACAGTCCAAGAGACCCAGTACTTC	CASSQDLTVQETQYF
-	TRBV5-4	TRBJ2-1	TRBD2	TGTGCCAGCAGCGCCAGGACTAGCGGGGGGCGGTCCTACAATGAGCAGTTCTTC	CASSARTSGGRSYNEQFF
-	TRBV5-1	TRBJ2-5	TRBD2	TGCGCCAGCAGATCAGGACTAGCGAAATTCGAAGAGACCCAGTACTTC	CASRSGLAKFEETQYF
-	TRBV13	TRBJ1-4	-	TGTGCCAGCAGCTTAGGAGGCTCGGGCGATGAAAAACTGTTTTTT	CASSLGGSGDEKLFF